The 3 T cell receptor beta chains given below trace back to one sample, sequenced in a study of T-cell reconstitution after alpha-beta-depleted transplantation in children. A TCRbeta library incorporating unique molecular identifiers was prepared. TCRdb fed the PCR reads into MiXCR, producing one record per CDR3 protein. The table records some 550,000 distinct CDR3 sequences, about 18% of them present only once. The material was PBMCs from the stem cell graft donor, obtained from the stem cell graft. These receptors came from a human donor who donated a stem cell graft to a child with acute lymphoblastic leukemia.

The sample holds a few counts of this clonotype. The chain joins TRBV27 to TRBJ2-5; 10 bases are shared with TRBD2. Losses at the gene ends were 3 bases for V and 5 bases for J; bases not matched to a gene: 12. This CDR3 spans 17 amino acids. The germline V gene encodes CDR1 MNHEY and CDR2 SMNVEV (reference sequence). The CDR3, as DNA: TGTGCCAGCAGTTTCAGGGTGGCTAGCGGGAGAAGGGAGACCCAGTACTTC. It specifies CASSFRVASGRRETQYF.

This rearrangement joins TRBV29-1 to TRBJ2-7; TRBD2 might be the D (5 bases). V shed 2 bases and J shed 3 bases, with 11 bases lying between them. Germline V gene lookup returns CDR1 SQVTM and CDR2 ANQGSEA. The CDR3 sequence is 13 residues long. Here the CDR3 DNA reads TGCAGCGTTGAAAGGAGGTTGAACTACGAGCAGTACTTC. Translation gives CSVERRLNYEQYF.

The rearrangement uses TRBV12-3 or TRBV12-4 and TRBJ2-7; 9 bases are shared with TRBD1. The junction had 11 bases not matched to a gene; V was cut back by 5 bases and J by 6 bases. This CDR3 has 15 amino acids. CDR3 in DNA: TGTGCCAGCAGTCCCCTTCGGGACAGGGCTGCCGAGCAGTACTTC. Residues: CASSPLRDRAAEQYF.